This T cell receptor (beta chain) was documented in a study of cytomegalovirus exposure and HLA in healthy donors. General study findings and limits: Later analysis associated a missense DCLRE1C variant with TCR beta V- and J-gene trimming.

Trimming took 8 bases from V and 0 from J, leaving 10 bases between them. This CDR3 is built from 13 residues. Looked up from germline, CDR1 is MNHEY and CDR2 is SVGAGI. PCR employed 60 Vbeta and 13 Jbeta primers. The repertoire was sequenced with immunoSEQ multiplex PCR; TCRdb's copy has only in-frame clones and lacks some. The table includes 90,000 to 150,000 clones, about 80% detected once. This clone was detected only once. No antigen is known for it. The sequenced sample was PBMCs. The chain carries TRBV6-5 and TRBJ1-2, with a tentative D call TRBD1 (5 bases). This clonotype was obtained from a human donor in good health. The CDR3 spells CASGQGSNYGYTF. The CDR3 DNA reads TGTGCCAGCGGCCAGGGCTCTAACTATGGCTACACCTTC.